This T cell receptor beta chain was observed in a study of OX40 agonist ivuxolimab in advanced cancers. Whole-study findings and limits: Clonal expansion from baseline to week 6 occurred in both CD4+ and CD8+ T cells. Relatively little clonal expansion, among the lowest observed, appeared in partial responders at 0.1-3.0 mg/kg.

Measured with immunoSEQ multiplex PCR; TCRdb has only the in-frame clones, and not every one. The sample holds about 40,000 clones; around 89% are singletons and the top ten take 20% to 25%. Germline CDR1 reads LGHNT; CDR2 reads FRNRAP. This CDR3 region has 14 residues. V shed 1 base and J 4 bases; nucleotides not matched to a gene: 3. About this clone: The antigen remains undetermined.

The chain employs TRBV12-5 and TRBJ1-1; 7 nucleotides match TRBD1. The sample consisted of CD4+ or CD8+ T cells sorted from blood, taken in a trial of the OX40 agonist ivuxolimab. This TCR derives from an adult with an advanced solid tumor such as melanoma, head and neck, liver or kidney cancer. As DNA, the CDR3 is TGTGCTAGTGGTTTGGAAGGGGGCTCCACTGAAGCTTTCTTT. Protein product: CASGLEGGSTEAFF.